Presented here are 15 T cell receptor beta chains from one specimen sequenced in a study of OX40 agonist ivuxolimab in advanced cancers. Only in-frame clones appear in the TCRdb table, and some are missing; sequencing was by immunoSEQ multiplex PCR. Altogether approximately 59,000 clones are present, more than 80% being singletons, with the ten largest covering about 0.8%. The sample in question was CD4+ or CD8+ T cells sorted from blood, obtained in a trial of the OX40 agonist ivuxolimab. Every receptor here comes from an adult with an advanced solid tumor such as melanoma, head and neck, liver or kidney cancer.

The gene calls are TRBV10-3 and TRBJ2-7; TRBD1 matches 8 bases. The germline gives CDR1 ENHRY, CDR2 SYGVKD. Trimming cost V 2 bases and J 0 bases; bases outside gene matches: 3. This CDR3 contains 15 residues. This chain's CDR3 is CAISEGQGYSYEQYF. The DNA for the CDR3 is TGTGCCATCAGTGAGGGACAGGGATACTCCTACGAGCAGTACTTC.

V usage is TRBV5-6 and J usage is TRBJ2-7; D gene ambiguous. Germline V gene lookup returns CDR1 SGHDT and CDR2 YYEEEE. The CDR3 has 13 residues. V lost 4 bases and J lost 1, with 9 bases in between. CDR3 in amino acids: CASSPVGSYEQYF. CDR3 sequence (DNA): TGTGCCAGCAGCCCCGTTGGATCCTACGAGCAGTACTTC.

The J gene is TRBJ1-5, the V gene TRBV7-2; 11 nucleotides match TRBD1. This CDR3 region has 14 residues. The V gene end was trimmed by 5 bases and the J gene end by 7 bases; junction bases not matched to a gene: 4. Germline V lookup: CDR1 SGHTA, CDR2 FQGNSA. CDR3: CASSDGQGAQPQHF. The CDR3 nucleotides are TGTGCCAGCAGCGATGGACAGGGGGCACAGCCCCAGCATTTT.

V and J are TRBV6-4 and TRBJ2-7, with 8 nucleotides matching TRBD1. The junction had 11 bases not matched to a gene; V was cut back by 11 bases and J by 2 bases. Germline CDR1 MRHNA, CDR2 SNTAGT. The CDR3 contains 14 residues. The chain's CDR3 is CAQQDGQGTYEQYF. In nucleotides, the CDR3 is TGTGCCCAGCAGGATGGACAGGGTACCTACGAGCAGTACTTC.

The chain joins TRBV6-5 to TRBJ2-1; unclear D gene. Germline V lookup: CDR1 MNHEY, CDR2 SVGAGI. The CDR3 consists of 14 residues. V was cut by 2 bases and J by 4 bases, with 9 bases left in between. DNA of the CDR3: TGTGCCAGCAGTTACGGCTCACGGTACAATGAGCAGTTCTTC. This gives the protein CASSYGSRYNEQFF.

This rearrangement joins TRBV5-8 to TRBJ2-2; 10 positions agree with TRBD2. The J segment lost 0 bases and the V segment lost 0 bases, leaving 5 bases of the junction unmatched. CDR3 size: 18 residues. Germline assignment: CDR1 SGHTS and CDR2 YDEGEE. The CDR3 loop reads CASSLGLAGDSNTGELFF. DNA for the CDR3: TGTGCCAGCAGCTTGGGACTAGCGGGTGACTCGAACACCGGGGAGCTGTTTTTT.

The CDR3 loop reads CASSLARVSPLHF. The CDR3 nucleotides are TGTGCCAGCAGTTTAGCCCGGGTTTCACCCCTCCACTTT. J is TRBJ1-6 and V is TRBV28; D remains unclear. CDR1 MDHEN and CDR2 SYDVKM come from the germline V gene. The CDR3 runs 13 residues. V gave up 2 bases and J gave up 9 bases, with 8 bases separating them.

CDR3 region: CASSSRTKNRGTHTDTQYF. The DNA for the CDR3 is TGTGCCAGCAGCTCCCGTACAAAAAACAGGGGGACCCACACAGATACGCAGTATTTT. This chain joins TRBV7-9 and TRBJ2-3; 8 bases map to TRBD1. This CDR3 is built from 19 residues. With 4 bases clipped from V and 2 bases from J, the junction kept 17 bases outside the gene matches. Germline CDR1 is SEHNR and CDR2 is FQNEAQ (reference sequence). The full variable domain, completed using reference TRBV7-9 and TRBJ2-3, is DTGVSQNPRHKITKRGQNVTFRCDPISEHNRLYWYRQTLGQGPEFLTYFQNEAQLEKSRLLSDRFSAERPKGSFSTLEIQRTEQGDSAMYLCASSSRTKNRGTHTDTQYFGPGTRLTVL.

The chain couples TRBV9 to TRBJ2-7; D might be TRBD2 (5 bases). V was shortened by 2 bases and J by 6 bases, with 18 bases between the two germline ends. In germline, CDR1 is SGDLS, CDR2 YYNGEE. The CDR3 loop spans 15 amino acids. CDR3 in amino acids: CASSVGDGMLAEQYF. The CDR3 DNA is TGTGCCAGCAGCGTTGGGGATGGGATGCTAGCCGAGCAGTACTTC.

This rearrangement joins TRBV2 to TRBJ1-6; unclear D gene. Trimming pared 7 bases from V and 0 bases from J, leaving 13 bases between. The CDR3 length is 16 residues. Germline V gene lookup returns CDR1 SNHLY and CDR2 FYNNEI. The CDR3 region is CASKIGQSSYNSPLHF. CDR3 sequence (DNA): TGTGCCAGCAAGATCGGGCAGAGCTCCTATAATTCACCCCTCCACTTT.

This clone was detected only once. V is TRBV5-1 and J is TRBJ2-7, with 11 bases lining up with TRBD2. In germline, CDR1 is SGHRS, CDR2 YFSETQ. CDR3 length: 14 amino acids. The trim removed 4 bases at V and 4 bases at J, leaving 4 bases unmatched. The CDR3 reads CASSVTSGAYEQYF. The CDR3 bases are TGCGCCAGCAGCGTGACTAGCGGGGCTTACGAGCAGTACTTC. Supplemented by reference TRBV5-1 and TRBJ2-7, the full variable domain reads KAGVTQTPRYLIKTRGQQVTLSCSPISGHRSVSWYQQTPGQGLQFLFEYFSETQRNKGNFPGRFSGRQFSNSRSEMNVSTLELGDSALYLCASSVTSGAYEQYFGPGTRLTVT.

This rearrangement joins TRBV27 to TRBJ2-6, with D perhaps TRBD1 or TRBD2 (5 bases each). Germline V gene sequence: CDR1 MNHEY, CDR2 SMNVEV (reference sequence). Trimming cost V 2 bases and J 0 bases, with 8 bases left between them. The CDR3 loop spans 16 amino acids. The CDR3 loop is CASSLNGASGANVLTF. CDR3 DNA sequence: TGTGCCAGCAGTTTAAACGGGGCCTCTGGGGCCAACGTCCTGACTTTC. Using reference TRBV27 and TRBJ2-6 for the parts outside the CDR3, the full variable domain is EAQVTQNPRYLITVTGKKLTVTCSQNMNHEYMSWYRQDPGLGLRQIYYSMNVEVTDKGDVPEGYKVSRKEKRNFPLILESPSPNQTSLYFCASSLNGASGANVLTFGAGSRLTVL.

The chain employs TRBV11-2 and TRBJ1-2, with TRBD1 matching over 7 bases. Germline V gene data show CDR1 as SGHAT and CDR2 as FQNNGV. The ends lost 2 bases at V and 4 bases at J; junction bases unmatched: 4. This CDR3 spans 14 amino acids. The CDR3 nucleotides are TGTGCCAGCAGCTTAAACAGGGGCGGCTATGGCTACACCTTC. Amino acids: CASSLNRGGYGYTF.

This clone has more than one count but fewer than ten. V is TRBV19 and J is TRBJ1-5; 7 nucleotides align to TRBD1. Looked up from germline, CDR1 is LNHDA and CDR2 is SQIVND (reference sequence). V dropped 7 bases and J dropped 0; count of bases not matched to a gene: 3. The CDR3 totals 14 residues. In DNA form, the CDR3 reads TGTGCCAGTACCGGGACAGATAGCAATCAGCCCCAGCATTTT. Encoded protein: CASTGTDSNQPQHF.

J is TRBJ2-7 and V is TRBV5-1; D not resolved. Germline loops: CDR1 SGHRS, CDR2 YFSETQ. The V end was cut by 2 bases, the J end by 0 bases, with 3 bases between. This CDR3 comprises 12 residues. The CDR3 here is CASSFGSYEQYF. The DNA for the CDR3 is TGCGCCAGCAGCTTCGGCTCCTACGAGCAGTACTTC.